These 20 T cell receptor beta chains share one sample of origin, sequenced in a study of T cell responses to AZD1222 COVID-19 vaccine. Method: immunoSEQ multiplex PCR; TCRdb's copy keeps in-frame clones and lacks some. The data contain around 150,000 clones, about 92% of them singletons. Sequenced here: peripheral blood, sampled 28 days after the second AZD1222 dose. The receptors stem from an adult who received the AZD1222 COVID-19 vaccine.

The genes are TRBV11-3 and TRBJ1-2; D unclear. Between the trimmed V and J ends, which lost 4 bases and 3 bases, there was a span of 6 bases. The CDR3 covers 12 residues. Germline V gene sequence: CDR1 SGHNT, CDR2 YENEEA. This CDR3 reads CASSSSDYGYTF. CDR3 nucleotide sequence: TGTGCCAGCAGCTCCTCGGACTATGGCTACACCTTC. Combining the CDR3 with reference TRBV11-3 and TRBJ1-2 gives the whole variable domain EAGVVQSPRYKIIEKKQPVAFWCNPISGHNTLYWYLQNLGQGPELLIRYENEEAVDDSQLPKDRFSAERLKGVDSTLKIQPAELGDSAVYLCASSSSDYGYTFGSGTRLTVV.

Only a few counts were recorded for this clone. The gene calls are TRBV28 and TRBJ2-7, with D tentatively TRBD1 (6 bases). The CDR3 length is 15 residues. V was trimmed by 5 bases and J by 5 bases, leaving 19 bases between them. Per the germline V gene, CDR1 is MDHEN and CDR2 is SYDVKM. The CDR3: CASSTSSGATHEQYF. CDR3 DNA sequence: TGTGCCAGCAGTACTTCCTCAGGGGCGACCCACGAGCAGTACTTC.

The sample holds one count of this clone. This chain links TRBV2 with TRBJ1-1; D is possibly TRBD1 (6 bases). V gave up 6 bases and J gave up 4 bases, with 12 bases separating them. CDR1 and CDR2 (germline): SNHLY, FYNNEI. The CDR3 contains 13 residues. The CDR3 region has the DNA TGTGCCAGCAGGGCCACAGGGCCCACTGAAGCTTTCTTT. Amino acid sequence: CASRATGPTEAFF.

V usage is TRBV6-5 and J usage is TRBJ2-1; D gene unclear. CDR1 and CDR2 from the germline V gene are MNHEY and SVGAGI. The CDR3 covers 15 residues. In DNA form, the CDR3 reads TGTGTTCAAGATTTTTTCTTTCACTCCTACAATGAGCAGTTCTTC. Residues: CVQDFFFHSYNEQFF.

CDR3 DNA: TGTGCCAGCAGCTCCGGGGACAGGGATACTGAAGCTTTCTTT. Amino acid sequence: CASSSGDRDTEAFF. The J gene is TRBJ1-1, the V gene TRBV11-2; the match to TRBD1 covers 9 bases. Germline CDR1 reads SGHAT; CDR2 reads FQNNGV. The CDR3 is made up of 14 amino acids. Germline trimming cut 4 bases from V and 5 bases from J; bases unmatched to any gene: 5.

This chain uses TRBV19 with TRBJ2-7, with D perhaps TRBD1 or TRBD2 (5 bases each). The ends were cut back, 3 bases at V and 3 bases at J, with 15 bases in the middle. This CDR3 comprises 15 residues. Germline V gives CDR1 LNHDA, CDR2 SQIVND (reference sequence). CDR3 in amino acids: CASSIGTVTSYEQYF. CDR3 in DNA: TGTGCCAGTAGTATCGGGACGGTTACGAGCTACGAGCAGTACTTC.

This clone was seen only a few times. V gene TRBV6-4 combines with J gene TRBJ2-1, with TRBD2 matching 12 bases. V dropped 11 bases and J dropped 5; count of bases not matched to a gene: 7. CDR1 and CDR2 (germline): MRHNA, SNTAGT. The CDR3 extends over 14 amino acids. CDR3: CASATSGRHNEQFF. CDR3 coding DNA: TGTGCCTCCGCGACTAGCGGGAGACACAATGAGCAGTTCTTC.

This clone has a handful of counts. The chain combines TRBV13 with TRBJ2-3; possibly TRBD2 for D (5 bases). The length of the CDR3 is 15 residues. The V end was cut by 1 base, the J end by 3 bases, with 11 bases between. Germline V CDR1 and CDR2: PRHDT, FYEKMQ (reference sequence). In nucleotides, the CDR3 is TGTGCCAGCAGCTTAGAGCCTAGCTCTACAGATACGCAGTATTTT. Its translation: CASSLEPSSTDTQYF.

The genes are TRBV7-8 and TRBJ1-6, with D tentatively TRBD1 (5 bases). The length of the CDR3 is 17 residues. Between the trimmed V and J ends, which lost 0 bases and 4 bases, there was a span of 13 bases. In germline, CDR1 is SGHVS, CDR2 FQNEAQ. Here the CDR3 DNA reads TGTGCCAGCAGCTTAGCAGAGGGGCAGGGTTATAATTCACCCCTCCACTTT. It encodes CASSLAEGQGYNSPLHF.

The V and J genes are TRBV27 and TRBJ1-5; a possible D gene is TRBD1 (5 bases). Germline lookup yields CDR1 MNHEY and CDR2 SMNVEV (reference sequence). This CDR3 contains 14 residues. Between the trimmed V and J ends, which lost 5 bases and 5 bases, there was a span of 13 bases. The CDR3 sequence is CASSPVRRDQPQHF. The CDR3, as DNA: TGTGCCAGCAGTCCAGTGCGCAGGGATCAGCCCCAGCATTTT.

The sample holds one count of this clone. The chain recombines TRBV28 with TRBJ2-7; the D call may be TRBD1 or TRBD2 (5 bases each). Trimming took 3 bases from V and 2 from J, leaving 14 bases between them. Germline V gene data show CDR1 as MDHEN and CDR2 as SYDVKM. This CDR3 is 15 amino acids long. The CDR3 reads CASSFPQGPTYEQYF. The CDR3 nucleotides are TGTGCCAGCAGTTTCCCGCAGGGACCTACCTACGAGCAGTACTTC.

The rearrangement uses TRBV28 and TRBJ1-2, with unresolved D. Germline CDR1 reads MDHEN; CDR2 reads SYDVKM. The CDR3 loop spans 11 amino acids. Trimming took 2 bases from V and 6 from J, leaving 4 bases between them. The CDR3: CASSLGNGYTF. The CDR3 DNA reads as TGTGCCAGCAGTTTAGGGAATGGCTACACCTTC.

V is TRBV21-1 and J is TRBJ2-7; TRBD2, the D gene given by the table, was not confirmed from the DNA. TRBV21-1 is annotated as a pseudogene. The CDR3 has 18 amino acids. CDR3 sequence: CASSKFLPRASRTYEQYF. CDR3 nucleotides: TGTGCCAGCAGCAAATTCCTCCCTCGGGCTAGCCGAACCTACGAGCAGTACTTC.

The rearrangement uses TRBV28 and TRBJ2-7, with TRBD1 matching 8 bases. With 4 bases clipped from V and 4 bases from J, the junction kept 9 bases outside the gene matches. The CDR3 has 15 amino acids. The V gene's germline CDR1 is MDHEN and CDR2 SYDVKM. Here the CDR3 reads CASSSRTGIPYEQYF. CDR3 sequence (DNA): TGTGCCAGCAGTTCAAGGACAGGGATACCATACGAGCAGTACTTC.

The chain combines TRBV11-2 with TRBJ2-7; D not resolved. CDR1 and CDR2 (germline): SGHAT, FQNNGV. CDR3 size: 12 residues. The V end lost 4 bases, the J end lost 4 bases, and 8 bases lay between the germline ends. CDR3 in DNA: TGTGCCAGCAGCTATGTGAGGTACGAGCAGTACTTC. Translating gives CASSYVRYEQYF.

In this sample, this clone turned up a few times. V is TRBV5-1 and J is TRBJ2-7, with D perhaps matching TRBD1 or TRBD2 (6 bases each). The CDR3 loop spans 15 amino acids. Looked up from germline, CDR1 is SGHRS and CDR2 is YFSETQ. Trimming removed 4 bases at V and 1 base at J, with 15 bases between. DNA of the CDR3: TGCGCCAGCAGCGAAGGGGGGACACGGTCCTACGAGCAGTACTTC. This sequence encodes CASSEGGTRSYEQYF.

J is TRBJ2-5 and V is TRBV7-3; TRBD2 aligns across 7 bases. The V gene end was trimmed by 1 base and the J gene end by 2 bases; junction bases not matched to a gene: 1. The CDR3 is made up of 14 amino acids. CDR1 SGHTA and CDR2 FQGTGA come from the germline V gene. CDR3 sequence (DNA): TGTGCCAGCAGCTTAAACGGGGGGCAAGAGACCCAGTACTTC. Amino acids: CASSLNGGQETQYF.

The gene calls are TRBV5-1 and TRBJ1-2; 7 nucleotides agree with TRBD1. The trim removed 4 bases at V and 2 bases at J, leaving 5 bases unmatched. The germline CDR1 and CDR2 sequences are SGHRS and YFSETQ. CDR3 length: 14 residues. CDR3 protein: CASSRGTVNYGYTF. As DNA, the CDR3 is TGCGCCAGCAGCAGAGGGACAGTGAACTATGGCTACACCTTC.

This chain links TRBV24-1 with TRBJ2-3; 10 bases line up with TRBD1. V dropped 4 bases and J dropped 2; count of bases not matched to a gene: 5. The length of the CDR3 is 16 residues. Germline CDR1 and CDR2: KGHDR and SFDVKD. DNA for the CDR3: TGTGCCACCAGTGACTCGCGACAGGGGGCCACAGATACGCAGTATTTT. This codes for CATSDSRQGATDTQYF.

The genes are TRBV7-3 and TRBJ2-3, with 7 positions matching TRBD2. The V gene end was trimmed by 5 bases and the J gene end by 4 bases; junction bases not matched to a gene: 6. CDR1 and CDR2 (germline): SGHTA, FQGTGA. The CDR3 sequence is 14 residues long. The DNA of the CDR3 is TGTGCCAGCAGCCCGGGACTACTGGCAGATACGCAGTATTTT. This codes for CASSPGLLADTQYF.